The T cell receptor (beta chain) under discussion was sequenced for a study of blood T cell repertoires in COVID-19. The CDR3 spans 15 residues. Germline values: CDR1 SGHDN, CDR2 FVKESK. V was cut by 5 bases and J by 1 base, with 14 bases left in between. This table comes from immunoSEQ multiplex PCR, and its TCRdb copy is limited to in-frame clones, with some not included. The sample includes approximately 150,000 clones, 81% of them seen just once. The rearrangement links TRBV14 to TRBJ1-2, with D unclear. The receptor's source is a human donor in a cohort sampled during active COVID-19. Specimen: peripheral blood. The CDR3 nucleotides read TGTGCCAGCAGCTCGCGGGCCATACTTAACTATGGCTACACCTTC. Translation gives CASSSRAILNYGYTF.